These T cell receptor beta chains were read from a single sample in a study of blood T cell repertoires in COVID-19. Produced via immunoSEQ multiplex PCR; TCRdb's table is partial and in-frame only. The sample consists of roughly 68,000 clones, about 81% of them appearing once. Source material: peripheral blood. Receptor source: a human donor in a cohort sampled during active COVID-19. Each CDR3 is given with its conserved first and last residue. The D gene is left open where the match is weak. A clone size is listed for some rows: how often the clone was seen (once, few, many), or a class if it is expanded.

v_call	clone_size	d_call	j_call	cdr3_nt	cdr3_aa
TRBV21-1	.	.	TRBJ1-1	TGTGCCAGCAGCAACAGGAACACTGAAGCTTTCTTT	CASSNRNTEAFF
TRBV30	.	.	TRBJ1-2	TGTGCCTGGAGTGGACAGGACGGCTATGGCTACACCTTC	CAWSGQDGYGYTF
TRBV15	.	.	TRBJ1-2	TGTGCCACCAGCAGAGATGGAGCTAACTATGGCTACACCTTC	CATSRDGANYGYTF
TRBV30	.	.	TRBJ2-5	TGTGCCTGGGGCCGGGAGACCCAGTACTTC	CAWGRETQYF
TRBV28	.	.	TRBJ1-4	TGTGCCAGCAGTCGTATTTCAGGCGTATCGAATGAAAAACTGTTTTTT	CASSRISGVSNEKLFF
TRBV29-1	once	.	TRBJ2-1	TGCAGCGTCAAAGGGACTTCTCTTCATGAGCAGTTCTTC	CSVKGTSLHEQFF
TRBV10-3	.	TRBD1	TRBJ2-7	TGTGCCATCAGTGAACAAGGGGGCCTCTACGAGCAGTACTTC	CAISEQGGLYEQYF
TRBV9	.	TRBD1	TRBJ2-1	TGTGCCAGCAGCGTCCAGGGGGCCTCCTACAATGAGCAGTTCTTC	CASSVQGASYNEQFF
TRBV3-1/TRBV3-2	.	TRBD2	TRBJ2-3	TGTGCCAGCAGCCAGGGGACTAGCGGGCCGTTAACAGATACGCAGTATTTT	CASSQGTSGPLTDTQYF
TRBV10-3	once	TRBD2	TRBJ2-5	TGTGCCATACAGCGGGAGATACAAGAGACCCAGTACTTC	CAIQREIQETQYF
TRBV6-6	once	.	TRBJ1-2	TGTGCCAGCAGTTTGGGGGGGCCCTATGGCTACACCTTC	CASSLGGPYGYTF
TRBV6-5	once	TRBD2	TRBJ2-7	TGTGCCAGCAGTTCTAGACTAGCGGGTAAAAAGCAGTACTTC	CASSSRLAGKKQYF
TRBV6-2/TRBV6-3	few	TRBD2	TRBJ2-2	TGTGCCAGCAGCTCCGGGACTAGCAGCGGGGAGCTGTTTTTT	CASSSGTSSGELFF
TRBV28	.	TRBD2	TRBJ2-7	TGTGCCAGCAGCTTAGATGAGGCGGGAGCGCTCACCTACGAGCAGTACTTC	CASSLDEAGALTYEQYF
TRBV7-2	few	TRBD2	TRBJ2-2	TGTGCCAGCAGCTTCGGAATGACGGGAGGGGATTCCGGGGAGCTGTTTTTT	CASSFGMTGGDSGELFF
TRBV16	.	.	TRBJ1-1	TGTGCCAGCAGCCAATTAGGGGGGGCCGATGAAGCTTTCTTT	CASSQLGGADEAFF
TRBV19	few	.	TRBJ1-1	TGTGCCAGTAGCCCTACCCGAGACACTGAAGCTTTCTTT	CASSPTRDTEAFF
TRBV3-1/TRBV3-2	.	.	TRBJ2-3	TGTGCCAGCAGCCAAAGGAGCGGAAGAGGGACAGATACGCAGTATTTT	CASSQRSGRGTDTQYF
TRBV4-1	once	TRBD2	TRBJ2-5	TGCGCCAGCTCCCCTATTAGCGGGAGTAGGAAGACCCAGTACTTC	CASSPISGSRKTQYF
TRBV24-1	.	TRBD1	TRBJ2-7	TGTGCCACCAGTTCAGGGGGTGATAGCTCCTACGAGCAGTACTTC	CATSSGGDSSYEQYF
TRBV15	.	.	TRBJ2-5	TGTGCCACCAGCCCCGGGGCCCAGCGGGTGGTAGAGACCCAGTACTTC	CATSPGAQRVVETQYF
TRBV5-1	.	.	TRBJ2-7	TGCGCCAGCAGCTCGAACGCAGGGTCGAGCTCCTACGAGCAGTACTTC	CASSSNAGSSSYEQYF
TRBV6-5	.	TRBD1	TRBJ2-5	TGTGCCAGCAGTTGGGGACAGGGCCAAGAGACCCAGTACTTC	CASSWGQGQETQYF
TRBV20-1	few	.	TRBJ2-7	TGCAGTGCCCTAGACAGTCACGAGCAGTACTTC	CSALDSHEQYF
TRBV11-2	.	TRBD1	TRBJ1-2	TGTGCCAGCAGTTCCGGGACAGGGGATGGCTACACCTTC	CASSSGTGDGYTF
TRBV5-1	many	.	TRBJ2-2	TGCGCCAGCAGCCGCGGACACTCCGCCCCCCTTAACACCGGGGAGCTGTTTTTT	CASSRGHSAPLNTGELFF
TRBV5-1	.	TRBD1	TRBJ2-6	TGCGCCAGCACCATTGCAACAGGGGGCTGGTCTGGGGCCAACGTCCTGACTTTC	CASTIATGGWSGANVLTF
TRBV28	.	TRBD2	TRBJ2-1	TGTGCCAGCAGTTTCGGTCTAGCGGAGAACAATGAGCAGTTCTTC	CASSFGLAENNEQFF
TRBV6-5	.	TRBD1	TRBJ1-1	TGTGCCAGCAGTCCCGGGACAGGGGGGCTTTCGGAAGCTTTCTTT	CASSPGTGGLSEAFF